One and the same sample provided the 17 T cell receptor beta chains below, sequenced in a study of CD8+CD57+ T cells in acquired aplastic anemia. Sequencing involved patients with CD8+CD57+ cell expansion previously shown by flow cytometry. Genomic DNA provided the template from which TCR beta VDJ and CDR3 profiles were obtained. One entry per CDR3 protein, called by TCRdb with MiXCR from the reads. The sample has some 200,000 distinct CDR3 sequences, approximately 50% seen once; the top ten hold over 7.5%. Sequences were obtained from sorted CD4+, CD8+, or CD8+CD57+ T cells (not recorded which) from PBMCs. These receptors all come from a human donor with aplastic anemia.

The gene calls are TRBV7-8 and TRBJ1-1, with no clear D. The CDR3 contains 13 residues. V gave up 4 bases and J gave up 5 bases, with 11 bases separating them. Per germline, CDR1 SGHVS and CDR2 FQNEAQ. For the CDR3, the DNA is TGTGCCAGCAGCTCCGGTTGGAGGACTGAAGCTTTCTTT. Amino acid sequence: CASSSGWRTEAFF.

This clonotype appeared many times. The rearrangement joins TRBV6-5 to TRBJ2-7; TRBD1 aligns across 7 bases. The germline gives CDR1 MNHEY, CDR2 SVGAGI. This CDR3 contains 14 residues. The trim removed 0 bases at V and 6 bases at J, leaving 5 bases unmatched. CDR3 bases: TGTGCCAGCAGTTACTCCGGGACAGTCGCCGAGCAGTACTTC. Its protein product is CASSYSGTVAEQYF.

This clonotype has at least ten counts. The chain is built from TRBV2 and TRBJ1-2; D might be TRBD1 (6 bases). Germline CDR1 reads SNHLY; CDR2 reads FYNNEI. The CDR3 sequence is 13 residues long. The germline V and J ends were trimmed by 6 bases and 8 bases, with 16 bases remaining between them. The CDR3 sequence is CASSLKGGWGYTF. DNA of the CDR3: TGTGCCAGCAGCTTGAAGGGGGGCTGGGGCTACACCTTC.

This clonotype was seen more than once but under ten times. The chain has TRBV3-1 and TRBJ1-4; D may be TRBD1 (5 bases). The CDR3 spans 17 residues. The V end was cut by 2 bases, the J end by 3 bases, with 16 bases between. CDR1 LGHDT and CDR2 YNNKEL come from the germline V gene (reference sequence). The CDR3: CASSQTKGPAANEKLFF. The CDR3 DNA sequence: TGTGCCAGCAGCCAAACGAAGGGACCAGCGGCTAATGAAAAACTGTTTTTT.

This clonotype was detected many times. This chain links TRBV7-2 with TRBJ1-1, with D perhaps TRBD1 (5 bases). This CDR3 is 12 amino acids long. The V and J ends lost 6 bases and 10 bases respectively, with 15 bases between them. CDR1 is SGHTA and CDR2 is FQGNSA in the germline V gene. In DNA form, the CDR3 reads TGTGCCAGCAGGGGACTCTCCCTCGGAGCTTTCTTT. Protein product: CASRGLSLGAFF. Complete variable domain (other parts from reference TRBV7-2 and TRBJ1-1): GAGVSQSPSNKVTEKGKDVELRCDPISGHTALYWYRQSLGQGLEFLIYFQGNSAPDKSGLPSDRFSAERTGGSVSTLTIQRTQQEDSAVYLCASRGLSLGAFFGQGTRLTVV.

This sequence joins TRBV11-2 and TRBJ2-1; 8 positions match TRBD1. V was pared by 5 bases and J by 0 bases, with 6 bases of the junction left unmatched. This CDR3 contains 16 residues. The germline CDR1 and CDR2 sequences are SGHAT and FQNNGV. Here the CDR3 DNA reads TGTGCCAGCAGCCGCAGGGGGCAGCCCTCCTACAATGAGCAGTTCTTC. It encodes CASSRRGQPSYNEQFF.

The V and J genes are TRBV11-1 and TRBJ1-1; D remains ambiguous. This CDR3 region has 13 residues. The V end was cut by 3 bases, the J end by 5 bases, with 10 bases between. Germline-derived CDR1 and CDR2 are SGHAT and FQDESV (reference sequence). CDR3 amino acids: CASSFAEITEAFF. DNA for the CDR3: TGTGCCAGCAGCTTCGCTGAAATAACTGAAGCTTTCTTT.

This clonotype was recorded many times. This sequence joins TRBV10-3 and TRBJ2-4; TRBD1 aligns across 8 bases. V lost 1 base to trimming and J lost 3 bases; unmatched junction nucleotides: 2. The CDR3 has 15 residues. Germline V lookup: CDR1 ENHRY, CDR2 SYGVKD. CDR3 region: CAISEYRGDKNIQYF. The CDR3 nucleotides are TGTGCCATCAGTGAGTACAGGGGGGACAAAAACATTCAGTACTTC.

The chain combines TRBV2 with TRBJ1-6; TRBD1 matches 9 bases. CDR1 SNHLY and CDR2 FYNNEI come from the germline V gene. Trimming removed 4 bases from V and 8 bases from J; junction bases left unmatched: 6. The CDR3 has 15 residues. The CDR3 loop is CASSVGTGQDSPLHF. CDR3 bases: TGTGCCAGCAGTGTTGGGACAGGGCAGGATTCACCCCTCCACTTT. The variable domain in full, completed from reference TRBV2 and TRBJ1-6, reads EPEVTQTPSHQVTQMGQEVILRCVPISNHLYFYWYRQILGQKVEFLVSFYNNEISEKSEIFDDQFSVERPDGSNFTLKIRSTKLEDSAMYFCASSVGTGQDSPLHFGNGTRLTVT.

The chain employs TRBV19 and TRBJ1-2; D is perhaps TRBD1 (5 bases). Germline values: CDR1 LNHDA, CDR2 SQIVND (reference sequence). Trimming took 6 bases from V and 3 from J, leaving 14 bases between them. The CDR3 extends over 14 amino acids. The CDR3 nucleotides are TGTGCCAGTAGGGTGGGTCAGGGCGACTATGGCTACACCTTC. This encodes CASRVGQGDYGYTF.

This clonotype was counted at least ten times. The chain couples TRBV7-2 to TRBJ2-5, with 9 bases that match TRBD1. The CDR3 extends over 14 amino acids. Germline V CDR1 and CDR2: SGHTA, FQGNSA. The V and J ends lost 4 bases and 5 bases, in that order; junction bases with no gene match: 5. CDR3 amino acids: CASSYGQGMETQYF. CDR3 sequence (DNA): TGTGCCAGCAGCTATGGACAGGGGATGGAGACCCAGTACTTC. Supplemented by reference TRBV7-2 and TRBJ2-5, the full variable domain reads GAGVSQSPSNKVTEKGKDVELRCDPISGHTALYWYRQSLGQGLEFLIYFQGNSAPDKSGLPSDRFSAERTGGSVSTLTIQRTQQEDSAVYLCASSYGQGMETQYFGPGTRLLVL.

At least ten counts were recorded for this clonotype. The CDR3 sequence is CASSHPPGRKPSEQYF. CDR3 in DNA: TGCGCCAGCAGCCATCCACCGGGGCGCAAGCCCTCCGAGCAGTACTTC. V is TRBV4-1 and J is TRBJ2-7; either TRBD1 or TRBD2 may fit D (5 bases each). Trimming removed 3 bases at V and 6 bases at J, with 21 bases between. The CDR3 is made up of 16 amino acids. Looked up from germline, CDR1 is MGHRA and CDR2 is YSYEKL.

This clonotype came up many times. V gene TRBV5-1 combines with J gene TRBJ1-5, with D tentatively TRBD1 (6 bases). The V end lost 2 bases, the J end lost 7 bases, and 10 bases lay between the germline ends. The CDR3 runs to 13 residues. From germline, CDR1 is SGHRS and CDR2 YFSETQ. CDR3 sequence: CASSFAGEQPQHF. The CDR3 DNA sequence: TGCGCCAGCAGCTTCGCAGGGGAACAGCCCCAGCATTTT.

The V gene is TRBV11-2, the J gene TRBJ2-3; D may correspond to TRBD1 or TRBD2 (6 bases each). The V end lost 1 base, the J end lost 2 bases, and 13 bases lay between the germline ends. This CDR3 is 16 amino acids long. From germline, CDR1 is SGHAT and CDR2 FQNNGV. The CDR3 here is CASSLGLGGDTDTQYF. The CDR3 region has the DNA TGTGCCAGCAGCTTAGGACTAGGGGGAGACACAGATACGCAGTATTTT.

The chain has TRBV7-6 and TRBJ2-3, with 7 bases aligning to TRBD2. The V and J ends lost 1 base and 1 base, in that order; junction bases with no gene match: 2. Germline CDR1 is SGHVS and CDR2 is FNYEAQ. The CDR3 runs 15 residues. CDR3 nucleotide sequence: TGTGCCAGCAGCTTAGTGGCGGGGGGCACAGATACGCAGTATTTT. It encodes CASSLVAGGTDTQYF.

Note on this clonotype: A clone one base away is much larger, so this may be a read error. In this CDR3 the conserved last residue, phenylalanine or tryptophan, is missing, so a read error is likely. The V gene is TRBV4-3, the J gene TRBJ2-7; D may be TRBD1 (6 bases). The germline CDR1 and CDR2 sequences are LGHNA and YSLEER. CDR3 length equals 16 residues. V dropped 0 bases and J dropped 0 bases, with 12 bases sitting between them. DNA of the CDR3: TGCGCCAGCAGCCAAGATACAACAGGGAGCTCCTACGAGCAGTACCTC. This translates into CASSQDTTGSSYEQYL.

The CDR3 loop reads CATSKGWNQPQHF. The CDR3 DNA sequence: TGTGCCACCAGTAAAGGGTGGAATCAGCCCCAGCATTTT. The V call is TRBV24-1, the J call TRBJ1-5; no clear D gene. Germline values: CDR1 KGHDR, CDR2 SFDVKD. The V end lost 6 bases, the J end lost 4 bases, and 9 bases lay between the germline ends. The CDR3 is 13 amino acids.